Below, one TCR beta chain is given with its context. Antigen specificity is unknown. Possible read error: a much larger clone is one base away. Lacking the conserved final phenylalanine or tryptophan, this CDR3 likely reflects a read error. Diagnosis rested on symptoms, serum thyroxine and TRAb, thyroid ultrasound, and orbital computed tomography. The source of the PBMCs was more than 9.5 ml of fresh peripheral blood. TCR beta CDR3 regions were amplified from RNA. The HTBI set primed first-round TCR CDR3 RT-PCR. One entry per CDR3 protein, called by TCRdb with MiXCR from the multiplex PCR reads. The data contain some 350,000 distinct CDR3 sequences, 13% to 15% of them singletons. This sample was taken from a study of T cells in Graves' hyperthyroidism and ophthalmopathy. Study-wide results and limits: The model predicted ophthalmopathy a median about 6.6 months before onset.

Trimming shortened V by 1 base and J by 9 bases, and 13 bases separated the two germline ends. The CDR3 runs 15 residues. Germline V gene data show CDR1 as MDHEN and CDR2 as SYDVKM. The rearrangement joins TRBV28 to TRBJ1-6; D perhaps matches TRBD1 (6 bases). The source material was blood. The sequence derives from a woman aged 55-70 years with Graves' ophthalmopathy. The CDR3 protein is CASSLFGRGFSPLHS. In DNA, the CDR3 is TGTGCCAGCAGTTTATTTGGCAGGGGATTTTCACCCCTCCACTCT.